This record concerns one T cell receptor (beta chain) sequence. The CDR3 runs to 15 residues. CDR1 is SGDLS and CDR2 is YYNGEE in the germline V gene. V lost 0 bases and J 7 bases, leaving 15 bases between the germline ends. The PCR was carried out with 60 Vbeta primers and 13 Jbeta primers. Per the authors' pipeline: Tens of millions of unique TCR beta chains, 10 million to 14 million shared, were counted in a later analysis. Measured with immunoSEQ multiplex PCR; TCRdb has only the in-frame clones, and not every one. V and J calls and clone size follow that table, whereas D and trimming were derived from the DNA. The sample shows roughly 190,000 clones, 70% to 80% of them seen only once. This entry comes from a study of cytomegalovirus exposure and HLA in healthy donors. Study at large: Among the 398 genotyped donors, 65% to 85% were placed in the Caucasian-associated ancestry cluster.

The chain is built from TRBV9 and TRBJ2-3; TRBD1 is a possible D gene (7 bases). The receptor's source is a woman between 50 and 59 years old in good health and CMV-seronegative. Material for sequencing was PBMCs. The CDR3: CASSVGGIGGNTQYF. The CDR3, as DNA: TGTGCCAGCAGCGTAGGCGGGATAGGGGGCAATACGCAGTATTTT. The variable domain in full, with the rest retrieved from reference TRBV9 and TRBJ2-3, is DSGVTQTPKHLITATGQRVTLRCSPRSGDLSVYWYQQSLDQGLQFLIQYYNGEERAKGNILERFSAQQFPDLHSELNLSSLELGDSALYFCASSVGGIGGNTQYFGPGTRLTVL.